Sequencing of this T cell receptor (beta chain) was carried out in a study of shared T cell receptors in the human thymus. This clone was picked up one time. Sequencing was performed with immunoSEQ multiplex PCR; in TCRdb, only in-frame clones are kept and a portion is missing. The data contain almost 550,000 clones, approximately 80% of them singletons. This CDR3 has 16 amino acids. The same sample was also used in a study of human thymus T cells. That investigation notes: Unrelated individuals reportedly shared highly overlapping thymic TCR repertoires.

Material: thymocytes. The V gene is TRBV12-2, the J gene TRBJ2-7; the tabulated D call, TRBD2, remains unverified against the DNA. TRBV12-2 is flagged as a pseudogene. The sequence derives from a boy less than two years old with a congenital heart defect. The CDR3 is CASRLARLRPPDEQYF. The CDR3 bases are TGTGCAAGTCGCTTAGCGCGACTCCGGCCCCCCGACGAGCAGTACTTC.